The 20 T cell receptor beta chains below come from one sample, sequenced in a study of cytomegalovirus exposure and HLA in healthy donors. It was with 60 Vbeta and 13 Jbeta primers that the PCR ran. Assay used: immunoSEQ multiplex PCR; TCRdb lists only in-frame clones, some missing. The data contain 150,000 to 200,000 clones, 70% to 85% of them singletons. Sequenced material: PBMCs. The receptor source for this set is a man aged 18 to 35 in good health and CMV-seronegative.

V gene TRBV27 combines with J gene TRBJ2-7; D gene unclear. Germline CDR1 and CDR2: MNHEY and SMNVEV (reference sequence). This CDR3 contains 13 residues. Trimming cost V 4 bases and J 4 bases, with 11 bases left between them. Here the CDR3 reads CASSSGPQYEQYF. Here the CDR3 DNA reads TGTGCCAGCAGTTCTGGGCCTCAATACGAGCAGTACTTC.

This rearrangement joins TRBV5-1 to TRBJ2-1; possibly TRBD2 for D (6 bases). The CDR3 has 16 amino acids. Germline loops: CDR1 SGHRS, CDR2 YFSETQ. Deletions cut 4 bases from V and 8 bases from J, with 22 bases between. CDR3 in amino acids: CASSQSRDLVFYEQFF. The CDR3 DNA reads TGCGCCAGCAGCCAATCCCGGGACTTGGTCTTCTATGAGCAGTTCTTC.

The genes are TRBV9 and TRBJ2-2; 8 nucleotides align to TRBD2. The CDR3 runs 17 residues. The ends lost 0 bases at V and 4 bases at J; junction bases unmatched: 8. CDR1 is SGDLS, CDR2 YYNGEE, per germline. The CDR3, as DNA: TGTGCCAGCAGCGTAGGGGGGGTAGCGGGACCCACCGGGGAGCTGTTTTTT. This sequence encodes CASSVGGVAGPTGELFF. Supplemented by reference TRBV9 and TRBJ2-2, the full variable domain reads DSGVTQTPKHLITATGQRVTLRCSPRSGDLSVYWYQQSLDQGLQFLIQYYNGEERAKGNILERFSAQQFPDLHSELNLSSLELGDSALYFCASSVGGVAGPTGELFFGEGSRLTVL.

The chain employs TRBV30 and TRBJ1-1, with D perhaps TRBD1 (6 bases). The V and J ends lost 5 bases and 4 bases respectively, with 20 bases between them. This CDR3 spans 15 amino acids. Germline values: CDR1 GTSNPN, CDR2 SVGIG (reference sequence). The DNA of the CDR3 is TGTGCCTGGTCATCCGCAGGGGAAGGCGGCACTGAAGCTTTCTTT. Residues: CAWSSAGEGGTEAFF.

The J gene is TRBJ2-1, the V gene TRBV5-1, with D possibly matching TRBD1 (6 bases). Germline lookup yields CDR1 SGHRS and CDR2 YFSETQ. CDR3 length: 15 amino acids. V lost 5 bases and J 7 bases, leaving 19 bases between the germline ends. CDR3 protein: CASSRGSGSGNEQFF. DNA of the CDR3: TGCGCCAGCAGTAGGGGGAGTGGTTCAGGGAATGAGCAGTTCTTC.

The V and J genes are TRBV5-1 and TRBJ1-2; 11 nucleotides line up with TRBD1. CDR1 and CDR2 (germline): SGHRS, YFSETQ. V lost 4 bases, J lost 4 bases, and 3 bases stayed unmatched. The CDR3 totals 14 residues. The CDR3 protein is CASSGGQGAYGYTF. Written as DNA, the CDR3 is TGCGCCAGCAGCGGCGGACAGGGGGCCTATGGCTACACCTTC.

CDR3 region: CATTTPGKTPIEQYF. The CDR3 DNA is TGTGCCACCACAACCCCAGGAAAGACCCCAATCGAGCAGTACTTC. This chain joins TRBV6-5 and TRBJ2-7, with D uncertain. Germline V gene data show CDR1 as MNHEY and CDR2 as SVGAGI. The CDR3 has 15 amino acids. Trimming pared 10 bases from V and 6 bases from J, leaving 25 bases between.

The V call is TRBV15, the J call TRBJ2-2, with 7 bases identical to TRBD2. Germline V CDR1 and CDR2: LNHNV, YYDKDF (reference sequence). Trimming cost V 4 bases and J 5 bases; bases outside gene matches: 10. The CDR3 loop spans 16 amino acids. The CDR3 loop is CATSKSRGEGTGELFF. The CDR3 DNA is TGTGCCACCAGCAAGAGCCGGGGGGAGGGGACCGGGGAGCTGTTTTTT.

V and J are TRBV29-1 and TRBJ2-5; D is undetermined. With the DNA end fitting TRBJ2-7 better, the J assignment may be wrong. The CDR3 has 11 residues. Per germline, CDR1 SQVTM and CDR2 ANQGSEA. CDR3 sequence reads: CSVVIAPEQYF. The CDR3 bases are TGCAGCGTTGTAATAGCTCCCGAGCAGTACTTC.

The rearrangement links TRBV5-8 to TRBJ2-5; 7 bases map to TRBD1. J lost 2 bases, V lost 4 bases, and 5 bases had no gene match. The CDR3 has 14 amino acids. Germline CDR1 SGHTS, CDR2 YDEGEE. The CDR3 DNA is TGTGCCAGCAGCAGTACAGGGGATCAAGAGACCCAGTACTTC. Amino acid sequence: CASSSTGDQETQYF. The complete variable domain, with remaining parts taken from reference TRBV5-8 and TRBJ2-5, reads EAGVTQSPTHLIKTRGQQATLRCSPISGHTSVYWYQQALGLGLQFLLWYDEGEERNRGNFPPRFSGRQFPNYSSELNVNALELEDSALYLCASSSTGDQETQYFGPGTRLLVL.

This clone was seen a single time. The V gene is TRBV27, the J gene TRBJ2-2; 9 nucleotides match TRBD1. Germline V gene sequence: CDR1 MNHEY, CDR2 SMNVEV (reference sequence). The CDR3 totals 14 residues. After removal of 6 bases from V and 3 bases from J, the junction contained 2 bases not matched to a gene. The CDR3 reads CASSRTGDTGELFF. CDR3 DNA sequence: TGTGCCAGCAGCCGGACAGGGGACACCGGGGAGCTGTTTTTT.

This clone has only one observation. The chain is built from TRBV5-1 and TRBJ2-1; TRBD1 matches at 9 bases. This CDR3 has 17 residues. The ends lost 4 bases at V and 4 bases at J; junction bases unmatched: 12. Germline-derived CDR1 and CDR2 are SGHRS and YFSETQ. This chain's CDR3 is CASSPEVRTGAYNEQFF. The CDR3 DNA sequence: TGCGCCAGCAGCCCGGAGGTCCGGACAGGGGCTTACAATGAGCAGTTCTTC.

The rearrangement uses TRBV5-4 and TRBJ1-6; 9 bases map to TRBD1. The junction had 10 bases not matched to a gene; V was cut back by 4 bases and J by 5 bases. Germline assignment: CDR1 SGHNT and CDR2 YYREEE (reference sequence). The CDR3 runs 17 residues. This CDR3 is CASSTAGQGIHNSPLHF. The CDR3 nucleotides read TGTGCCAGCAGCACCGCCGGACAGGGGATCCATAATTCACCCCTCCACTTT.

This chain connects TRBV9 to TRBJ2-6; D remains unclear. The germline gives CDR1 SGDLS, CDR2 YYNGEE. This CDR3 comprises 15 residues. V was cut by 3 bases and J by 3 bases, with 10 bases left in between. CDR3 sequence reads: CASSAKFGGANVLTF. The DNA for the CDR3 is TGTGCCAGCAGCGCTAAGTTCGGTGGGGCCAACGTCCTGACTTTC.

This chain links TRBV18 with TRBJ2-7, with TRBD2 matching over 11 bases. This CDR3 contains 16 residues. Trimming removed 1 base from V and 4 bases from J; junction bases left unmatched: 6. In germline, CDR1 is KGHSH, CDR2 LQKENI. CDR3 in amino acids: CASSPQPGLAAYEQYF. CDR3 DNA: TGTGCCAGCTCACCACAACCGGGACTAGCGGCTTACGAGCAGTACTTC.

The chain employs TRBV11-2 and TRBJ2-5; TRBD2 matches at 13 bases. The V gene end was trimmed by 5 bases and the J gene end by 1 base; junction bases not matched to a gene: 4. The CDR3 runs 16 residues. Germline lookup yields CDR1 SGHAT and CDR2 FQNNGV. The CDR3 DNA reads TGTGCCAGCAGCCTGGGACTAGCGGGAATCCAAGAGACCCAGTACTTC. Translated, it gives CASSLGLAGIQETQYF.

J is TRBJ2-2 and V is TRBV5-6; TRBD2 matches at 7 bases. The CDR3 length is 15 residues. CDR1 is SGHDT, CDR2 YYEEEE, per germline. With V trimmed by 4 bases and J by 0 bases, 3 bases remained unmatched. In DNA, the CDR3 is TGTGCCAGCAGCCCAAGCGGGACGAACACCGGGGAGCTGTTTTTT. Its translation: CASSPSGTNTGELFF.

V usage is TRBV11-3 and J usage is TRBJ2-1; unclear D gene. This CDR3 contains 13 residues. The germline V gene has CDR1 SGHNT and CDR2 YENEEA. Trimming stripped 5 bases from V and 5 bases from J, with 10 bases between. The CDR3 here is CASSQRQDNEQFF. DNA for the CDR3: TGTGCCAGCAGCCAGCGCCAAGACAATGAGCAGTTCTTC.

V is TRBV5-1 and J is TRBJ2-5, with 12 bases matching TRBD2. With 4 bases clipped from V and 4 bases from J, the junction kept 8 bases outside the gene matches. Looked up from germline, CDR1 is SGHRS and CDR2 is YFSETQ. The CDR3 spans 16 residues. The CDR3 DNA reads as TGCGCCAGCAGCCCCACGACTAGCGGGGGAGGAGAGACCCAGTACTTC. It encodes CASSPTTSGGGETQYF.

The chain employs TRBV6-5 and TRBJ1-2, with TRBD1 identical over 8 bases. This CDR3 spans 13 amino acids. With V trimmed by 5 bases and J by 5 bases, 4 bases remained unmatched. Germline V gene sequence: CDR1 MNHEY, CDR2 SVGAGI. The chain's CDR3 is CASSPDRDYGYTF. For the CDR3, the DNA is TGTGCCAGCAGTCCGGACAGGGATTATGGCTACACCTTC.